This is a list of T cell receptor beta chains from one sample in a study of neurological immune-mediated disorders. Using its own MiXCR run on the 5' RACE reads, TCRdb lists one record per CDR3 protein. The profile shows tens of thousands of distinct CDR3 sequences, about 9.3% of them singletons. The sequencing input was PBMCs. The receptor source for this set is a man between 40 and 49 years old in good health. CDR3s include the opening cysteine and the closing phenylalanine or tryptophan. The D gene is left open where the match is weak. Clone size is shown for a subset of rows, as once, few, many or a class of expanded clone.

CSATGTRGNNEQFF | TGCAGTGCCACCGGGACTAGGGGGAACAATGAGCAGTTCTTC | TRBJ2-1 | TRBD2 | TRBV20-1 | 14 | many
CASSLGTAYGYTF | TGTGCCAGCAGTTTAGGGACAGCCTATGGCTACACCTTC | TRBJ1-2 | TRBD1 | TRBV6-5 | 13 | many
CASSFRDRTEAFF | TGCGCCAGCAGCTTTAGGGACAGAACTGAAGCTTTCTTT | TRBJ1-1 | TRBD1 | TRBV5-1 | 13 | many
CASSVGAGPRHYGYTF | TGTGCCAGCAGCGTAGGGGCAGGGCCGCGGCACTATGGCTACACCTTC | TRBJ1-2 | - | TRBV9 | 16 | many
CASSLSKRELEFF | TGTGCCAGCAGTTTAAGTAAGCGGGAGTTGGAGTTCTTC | TRBJ2-1 | TRBD2 | TRBV28 | 13 | many
CAAQWGASGRGSQETQYF | TGTGCCGCCCAATGGGGCGCTAGCGGGAGAGGCAGCCAAGAGACCCAGTACTTC | TRBJ2-5 | TRBD2 | TRBV6-1 | 18 | -
CAISERLEGGTEQFF | TGTGCCATCAGTGAGCGACTCGAGGGGGGAACCGAGCAGTTCTTC | TRBJ2-1 | - | TRBV10-3 | 15 | few
CASSTTSGGDTQYF | TGCGCCAGCAGCACGACTAGCGGCGGGGATACGCAGTATTTT | TRBJ2-3 | TRBD2 | TRBV5-1 | 14 | many
CAISPRGGTMNTGELFF | TGTGCCATTAGCCCCCGAGGGGGGACAATGAACACCGGGGAGCTGTTTTTT | TRBJ2-2 | - | TRBV11-2 | 17 | -
CSARDLEGVAAYEQYF | TGCAGTGCTAGAGATCTGGAAGGGGTGGCAGCCTACGAGCAGTACTTC | TRBJ2-7 | - | TRBV20-1 | 16 | many
CASSARTAAGNGYTF | TGTGCCAGCAGCGCCCGGACAGCTGCGGGGAATGGCTACACCTTC | TRBJ1-2 | - | TRBV9 | 15 | -
CASSNGRAFNEQFF | TGTGCCAGTAGTAACGGGAGGGCCTTCAATGAGCAGTTCTTC | TRBJ2-1 | TRBD2 | TRBV19 | 14 | few
CASSFQGGNTEAFF | TGCGCCAGCAGCTTCCAGGGTGGGAACACTGAAGCTTTCTTT | TRBJ1-1 | - | TRBV12-3/TRBV12-4 | 14 | many
CASSSPLSYEQYF | TGTGCCAGCAGCAGCCCGCTCTCCTACGAGCAGTACTTC | TRBJ2-7 | - | TRBV7-9 | 13 | many
CASSWTGWYGYTF | TGTGCCAGCAGTTGGACAGGGTGGTACGGCTACACCTTC | TRBJ1-2 | TRBD1 | TRBV12-3/TRBV12-4 | 13 | many